The rows below give T cell receptor beta chains drawn from one sample of a study of control samples from healthy donors and cancer patients. Generated by immunoSEQ multiplex PCR, the TCRdb table keeps only in-frame clones and is missing some. The data hold some 2,900 clones, with roughly 80% observed a single time. Sequenced: formalin-fixed, paraffin-embedded tissue. The receptors come from a male donor with melanoma. Each CDR3 is given with its conserved first and last residue. A D gene is named only where the DNA matches it firmly. For some rows the clone size is stated as once, few or many, or as a class when expanded; others skip it.

clone_size j_call v_call d_call cdr3_nt cdr3_aa
NA TRBJ1-2 TRBV18 NA TGTGCCAGCTCACCAGGGGAGGGCGGAGCCTATGGCTACACCTTC CASSPGEGGAYGYTF
few TRBJ2-2 TRBV27 TRBD2 TGTGCCAGCAGGCAGGGTGGACTAGCGGGAGGCAAGAACACCGGGGAGCTGTTTTTT CASRQGGLAGGKNTGELFF
NA TRBJ1-5 TRBV15 TRBD1 TGTGCCACCAGCCCTGGGACAGTTAGCAATCAGCCCCAGCATTTT CATSPGTVSNQPQHF
NA TRBJ1-1 TRBV7-8 NA TGTGCCAGCAGCTTAGTCGGCAGGGGAACTGAAGCTTTCTTT CASSLVGRGTEAFF
NA TRBJ2-1 TRBV28 TRBD2 TGTGCCAGCAGTTCGTGGACTAGCGGGAACGACCCGGCCCTCAATGAGCAGTTCTTC CASSSWTSGNDPALNEQFF
NA TRBJ1-4 TRBV7-9 NA TGTGCCAGCAGCCGTTTAAATAATGAAAAACTGTTTTTT CASSRLNNEKLFF
NA TRBJ1-6 TRBV28 NA TGTGCCAGCAGTTTTAACAGGGCGAATTCACCCCTCCACTTT CASSFNRANSPLHF
NA TRBJ2-7 TRBV21-1 NA TGTGCCAGCAGCAAAGAGAAGCCCCTCTACGGGCAGTACTTC CASSKEKPLYGQYF
few TRBJ2-5 TRBV19 TRBD2 TGTGCCAGTAGGCCGGGACTAGCGGGAGGAGAAGAGACCCAGTACTTC CASRPGLAGGEETQYF
NA TRBJ1-3 TRBV6-1 NA TGTGCCAGCAGTGAAGCCTCATCTGGAAACACCATATATTTT CASSEASSGNTIYF
NA TRBJ2-1 TRBV11-2 NA TGTGCCAGCAGCTTAGATTACTACAATGAGCAGTTCTTC CASSLDYYNEQFF
NA TRBJ2-4 TRBV5-5 NA TGTGCCAGCAGCTCGTACATAGCCAAAAACATTCAGTACTTC CASSSYIAKNIQYF
NA TRBJ2-3 TRBV4-3 NA TGCGCCAGCTCTCACCGGGACCCCTATCCCGATACGCAGTATTTT CASSHRDPYPDTQYF
NA TRBJ1-4 TRBV4-3 NA TGCGCCAGCGCTGATGGGGCGAGGGGCGCTTCTAATGAAAAACTGTTTTTT CASADGARGASNEKLFF
NA TRBJ1-6 TRBV9 TRBD1 TGTGCCAGCAGCGCGCGACAGGGTGCCGATAATTCACCCCTCCACTTT CASSARQGADNSPLHF
NA TRBJ2-5 TRBV6-1 NA TGTGCCAGCAGTGAGGTCGAGGAGACCCAGTACTTC CASSEVEETQYF
NA TRBJ2-1 TRBV29-1 TRBD1 TGCAGCGTTCCGGGACAGGGGGCGTCCAACAATGAGCAGTTCTTC CSVPGQGASNNEQFF
NA TRBJ2-7 TRBV11-2 NA TGTGCCAGCAGCTTAGAAGGTGGCCCCGCGGGTGAGCAGTACTTC CASSLEGGPAGEQYF
NA TRBJ2-1 TRBV28 NA TGTGCCAGCAGAAACCAGGGGGGTAATGAGCAGTTCTTC CASRNQGGNEQFF
NA TRBJ2-7 TRBV19 NA TGTGCCAGTAGCGACCCGGGACAACAGTACTACGAGCAGTACTTC CASSDPGQQYYEQYF
NA TRBJ2-7 TRBV18 TRBD1 TGTGCCAGCTCACCGGCGACAGGGGACGAGCAGTACTTC CASSPATGDEQYF
NA TRBJ2-4 TRBV9 NA TGTGCCAGCAGCGTAGGTGTGGGTTCCAAAAACATTCAGTACTTC CASSVGVGSKNIQYF
NA TRBJ2-7 TRBV7-3 TRBD2 TGTGCCAGCAGCTCCGGGGGGGGGAAAGGCGAGCAGTACTTC CASSSGGGKGEQYF
few TRBJ2-7 TRBV7-2 TRBD2 TGTGCCAGCAGCTCGGGACTAGCGGGAGGGCTAGAGTTCACCTACGAGCAGTACTTC CASSSGLAGGLEFTYEQYF
NA TRBJ1-1 TRBV2 TRBD1 TGTGCCAGCAGCGGTGACAGGGTTGGTACTGAAGCTTTCTTT CASSGDRVGTEAFF
NA TRBJ2-1 TRBV7-8 NA TGTGCCACCACGTCGGGGCTAGCGTTAGACAAGTTCTTC CATTSGLALDKFF
NA TRBJ2-1 TRBV11-3 TRBD1 TGTGCCAGCAGCTTGGGACAGGGTGTGAATGAGCAGTTCTTC CASSLGQGVNEQFF
NA TRBJ2-5 TRBV5-1 NA TGCGCCAGCAGCTTGGGAGCAGGGCAAGAGACCCAGTACTTC CASSLGAGQETQYF
NA TRBJ2-7 TRBV6-5 TRBD1 TGTGCCACCACGGGACAGTCTTTTTCCTACGAGCAGTACTTC CATTGQSFSYEQYF
NA TRBJ1-6 TRBV27 NA TGTGCCAGCAGTTTACAGGCAGGAATGAATTCACCCCTCCACTTT CASSLQAGMNSPLHF
large TRBJ2-1 TRBV28 NA TGTGCCAGCCTGGACAGATACAATGAGCAGTTCTTC CASLDRYNEQFF